The clone carrying this TCR beta chain was seen repeatedly, ten times or more. Its matching antigen is unknown. V was cut by 7 bases and J by 8 bases, with 17 bases left in between. CDR3 length: 14 residues. Germline CDR1 is MNHEY and CDR2 is SMNVEV (reference sequence). This entry comes from a study of response to subunit inactivated influenza vaccine. Study results and limitations: The authors put forward the suggestion that each seasonal influenza vaccination may bring in only a limited number of new T cells.

TCRdb re-analysed the RT-PCR reads in MiXCR, keeping a single row per CDR3 protein. The repertoire includes around 570,000 distinct CDR3 sequences, 7.5% to 8.5% of them detected once, and approximately 13% sits in the top ten. The TCR comes from a man between 50 and 69 years old who received an inactivated influenza vaccine. Sequencing was performed on PBMCs from blood, taken approximately 25 months after vaccination. The chain has TRBV27 and TRBJ1-4; tentatively, D is TRBD1 (6 bases). The CDR3, as DNA: TGTGCCAGCAAAATCCGACAGGATAGCGAAAAACTGTTTTTT. Residues: CASKIRQDSEKLFF.